The entry below describes one TCR beta chain. These data are taken from a study of blood T cell repertoires in COVID-19. This CDR3 contains 16 residues. Germline CDR1 and CDR2: MNHNY and SVGAGI (reference sequence). Trimming removed 0 bases from V and 7 bases from J; junction bases left unmatched: 8. Per the study methods: Counts of nucleated cells, estimated from reference gene primer amplification, were obtained. Libraries were prepared by immunoSEQ multiplex PCR; TCRdb keeps only in-frame clonotypes and omits some of them. Clone size and the V and J calls come from that table; the DNA yielded D and trimming. The data show around 500,000 clones, 70% to 90% seen once.

This rearrangement joins TRBV6-6 to TRBJ2-7; TRBD2 agrees at 11 bases. The sequenced material came from peripheral blood. This clonotype originated in a human donor in a cohort sampled during active COVID-19. This chain's CDR3 is CASSYSVAGGPREQYF. For the CDR3, the DNA is TGTGCCAGCAGTTACTCAGTAGCGGGAGGGCCCAGGGAGCAGTACTTC.